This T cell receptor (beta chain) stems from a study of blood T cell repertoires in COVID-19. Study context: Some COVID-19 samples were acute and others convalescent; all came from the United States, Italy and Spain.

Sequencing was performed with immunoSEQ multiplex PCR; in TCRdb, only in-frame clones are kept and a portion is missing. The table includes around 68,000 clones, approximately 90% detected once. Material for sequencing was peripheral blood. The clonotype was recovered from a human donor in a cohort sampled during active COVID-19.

The CDR3 bases are TGTGCCAGCAGTGCGGGACAGCTGAATGAAAAACTGTTTTTT. It encodes CASSAGQLNEKLFF. The rearrangement links TRBV28 to TRBJ1-4, with 7 bases aligning to TRBD1. The CDR3 totals 14 residues. CDR1 is MDHEN, CDR2 SYDVKM, per germline. The V gene end was trimmed by 5 bases and the J gene end by 5 bases; junction bases not matched to a gene: 5.